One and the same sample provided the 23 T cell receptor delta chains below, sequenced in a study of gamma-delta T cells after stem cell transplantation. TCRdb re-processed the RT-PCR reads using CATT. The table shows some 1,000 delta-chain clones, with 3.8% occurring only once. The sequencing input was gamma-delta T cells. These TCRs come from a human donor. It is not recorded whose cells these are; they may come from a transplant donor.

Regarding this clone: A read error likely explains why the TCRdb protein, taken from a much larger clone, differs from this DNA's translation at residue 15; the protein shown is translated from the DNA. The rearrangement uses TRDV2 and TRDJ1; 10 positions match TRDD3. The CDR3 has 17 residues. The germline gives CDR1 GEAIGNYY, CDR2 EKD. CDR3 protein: CACDALLGDSGPYKPIF. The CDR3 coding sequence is TGTGCCTGTGACGCCTTACTGGGGGATTCTGGACCATATAAACCCATCTTT.

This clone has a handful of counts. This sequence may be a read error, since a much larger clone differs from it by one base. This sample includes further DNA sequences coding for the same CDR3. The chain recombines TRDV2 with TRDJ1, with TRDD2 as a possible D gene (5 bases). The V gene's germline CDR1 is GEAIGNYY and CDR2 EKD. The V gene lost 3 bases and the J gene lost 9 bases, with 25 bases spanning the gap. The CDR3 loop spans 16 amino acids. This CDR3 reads CACDSINRETLQELIF. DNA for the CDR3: TGTGCCTGTGACTCGATAAACCGAGAGACCCTACAGGAACTCATCTTT.

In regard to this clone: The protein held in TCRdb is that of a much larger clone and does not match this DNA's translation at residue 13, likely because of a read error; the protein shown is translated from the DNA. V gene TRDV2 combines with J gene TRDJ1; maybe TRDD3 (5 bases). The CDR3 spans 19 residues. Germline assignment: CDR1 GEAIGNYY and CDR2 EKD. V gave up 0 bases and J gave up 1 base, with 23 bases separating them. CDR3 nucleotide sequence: TGTGCCTGTGACACCCTAAAGGGCCTCCGGGGGTCTAGCACCGATAAACTCATCTTT. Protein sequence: CACDTLKGLRGSSTDKLIF.

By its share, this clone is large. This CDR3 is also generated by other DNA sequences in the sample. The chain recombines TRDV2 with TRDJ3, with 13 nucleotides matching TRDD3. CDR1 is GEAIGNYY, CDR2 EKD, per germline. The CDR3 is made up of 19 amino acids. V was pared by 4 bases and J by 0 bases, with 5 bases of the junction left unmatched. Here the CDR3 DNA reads TGTGCCTGTGATACTGGGGGATACGCGGGCTCCTGGGACACCCGACAGATGTTTTTC. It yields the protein CACDTGGYAGSWDTRQMFF.

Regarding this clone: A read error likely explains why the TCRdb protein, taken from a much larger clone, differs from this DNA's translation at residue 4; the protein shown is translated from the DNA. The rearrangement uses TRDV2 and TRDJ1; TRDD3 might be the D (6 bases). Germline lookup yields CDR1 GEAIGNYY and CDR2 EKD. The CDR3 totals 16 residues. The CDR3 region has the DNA TGTGCCTGTAACACCGTGGGGGGTTTCAACACCGATAAACTCATCTTT. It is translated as CACNTVGGFNTDKLIF.

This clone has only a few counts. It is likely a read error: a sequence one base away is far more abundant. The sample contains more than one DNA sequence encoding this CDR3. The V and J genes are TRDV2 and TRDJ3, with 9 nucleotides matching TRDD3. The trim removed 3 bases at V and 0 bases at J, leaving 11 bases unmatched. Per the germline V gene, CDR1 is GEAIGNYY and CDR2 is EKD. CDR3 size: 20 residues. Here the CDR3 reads CACDRVLGESSSWDTRQMFF. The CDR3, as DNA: TGTGCCTGTGACCGAGTACTGGGGGAGTCAAGCTCCTGGGACACCCGACAGATGTTTTTC.

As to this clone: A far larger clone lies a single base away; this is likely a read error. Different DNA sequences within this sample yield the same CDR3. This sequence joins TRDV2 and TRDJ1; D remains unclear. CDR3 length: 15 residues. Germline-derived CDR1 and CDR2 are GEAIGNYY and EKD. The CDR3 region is CACDTVVPHTDKLIF. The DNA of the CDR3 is TGTGCCTGCGACACCGTGGTGCCCCACACCGATAAACTCATCTTT.

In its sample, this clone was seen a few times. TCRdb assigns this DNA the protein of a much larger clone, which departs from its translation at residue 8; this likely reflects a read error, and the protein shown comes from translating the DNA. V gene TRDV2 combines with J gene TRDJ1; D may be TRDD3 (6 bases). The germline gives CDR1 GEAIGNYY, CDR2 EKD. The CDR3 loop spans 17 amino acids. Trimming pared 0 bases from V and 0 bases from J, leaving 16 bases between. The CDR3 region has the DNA TGTGCCTGTGACACCGTCGGACGGGGGGGAAACACCGATAAACTCATCTTT. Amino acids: CACDTVGRGGNTDKLIF.

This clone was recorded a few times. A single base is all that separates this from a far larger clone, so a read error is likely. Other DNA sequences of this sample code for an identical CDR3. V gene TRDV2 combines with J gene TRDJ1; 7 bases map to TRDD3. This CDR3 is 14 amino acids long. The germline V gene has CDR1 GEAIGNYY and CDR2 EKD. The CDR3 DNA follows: TGTGCCTCTGACAAGCTGGGGGACACCGATAAACTCATCTTT. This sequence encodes CASDKLGDTDKLIF.

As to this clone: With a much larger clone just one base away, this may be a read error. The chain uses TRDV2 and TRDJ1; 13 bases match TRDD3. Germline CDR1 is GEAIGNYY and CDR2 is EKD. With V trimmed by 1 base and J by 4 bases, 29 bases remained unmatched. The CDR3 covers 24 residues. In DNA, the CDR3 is TGTGCCTGTGACACGATCTCCCCAACCTTCCCCCGTACTGGGGGATACGATCGGGACGATAAACTCATCTTT. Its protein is CACDTISPTFPRTGGYDRDDKLIF.

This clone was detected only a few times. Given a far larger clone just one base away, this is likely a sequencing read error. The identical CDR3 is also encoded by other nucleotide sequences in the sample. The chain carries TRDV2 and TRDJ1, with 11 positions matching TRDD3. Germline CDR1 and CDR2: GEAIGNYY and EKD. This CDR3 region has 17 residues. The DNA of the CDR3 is TGTGCCTGCGACACACTGGGGGATAAACGGGACACCGATAAACTCATCTTT. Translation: CACDTLGDKRDTDKLIF.

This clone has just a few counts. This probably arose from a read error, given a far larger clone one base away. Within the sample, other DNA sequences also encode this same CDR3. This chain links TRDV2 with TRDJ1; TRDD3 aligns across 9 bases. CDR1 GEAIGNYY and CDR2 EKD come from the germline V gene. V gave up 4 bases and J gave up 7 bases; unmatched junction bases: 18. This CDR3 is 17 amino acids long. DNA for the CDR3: TGTGCCTGTGAATTACTGGGGGAGCAAATAGGGTATCGTAAACTCATCTTT. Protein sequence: CACELLGEQIGYRKLIF.

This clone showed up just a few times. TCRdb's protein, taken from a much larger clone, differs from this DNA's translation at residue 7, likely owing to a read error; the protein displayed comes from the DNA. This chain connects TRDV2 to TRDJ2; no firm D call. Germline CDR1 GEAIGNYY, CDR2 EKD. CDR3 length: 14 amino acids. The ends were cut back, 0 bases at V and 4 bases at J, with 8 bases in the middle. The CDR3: CACDTVEGTAQLFF. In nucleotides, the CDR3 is TGTGCCTGTGACACCGTCGAGGGGACAGCACAACTCTTCTTT.

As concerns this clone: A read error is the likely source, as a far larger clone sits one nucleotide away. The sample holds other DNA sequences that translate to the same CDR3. The CDR3, as DNA: TGTGCCTCTGACAAACTGGGGGACACTGATAAACTCATCTTT. Amino acids: CASDKLGDTDKLIF. The chain is built from TRDV2 and TRDJ1, with 9 bases that match TRDD3. Germline V gene lookup returns CDR1 GEAIGNYY and CDR2 EKD. The CDR3 sequence is 14 residues long.

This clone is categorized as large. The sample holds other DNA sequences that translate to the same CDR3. The CDR3 sequence: CACDTPGGQPSWDTRQMFF. CDR3 bases: TGTGCCTGTGACACACCTGGGGGCCAACCATCCTGGGACACCCGACAGATGTTTTTC. The V call is TRDV2, the J call TRDJ3, with 7 bases lining up with TRDD3. This CDR3 spans 19 amino acids. Per the germline V gene, CDR1 is GEAIGNYY and CDR2 is EKD. V gave up 1 base and J gave up 1 base; unmatched junction bases: 9.

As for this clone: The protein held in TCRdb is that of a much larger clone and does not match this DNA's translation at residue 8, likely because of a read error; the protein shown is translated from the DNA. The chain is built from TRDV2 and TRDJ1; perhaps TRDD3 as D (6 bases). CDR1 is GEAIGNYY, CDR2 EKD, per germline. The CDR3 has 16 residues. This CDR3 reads CARDTVGAWENDKLIF. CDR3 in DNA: TGTGCCCGTGACACCGTGGGGGCTTGGGAAAATGACAAACTCATCTTT.

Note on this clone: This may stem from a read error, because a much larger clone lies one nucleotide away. The CDR3 loop reads CACDTLTATATSTDKLIF. In nucleotides, the CDR3 is TGTGCCTGTGACACTCTTACTGCCACTGCCACTTCCACCGATAAACTCATCTTT. This chain joins TRDV2 and TRDJ1; D remains ambiguous. This CDR3 comprises 18 residues. Trimming took off 1 base at V and 1 base at J, with 21 bases between the two ends. Germline CDR1 GEAIGNYY, CDR2 EKD.

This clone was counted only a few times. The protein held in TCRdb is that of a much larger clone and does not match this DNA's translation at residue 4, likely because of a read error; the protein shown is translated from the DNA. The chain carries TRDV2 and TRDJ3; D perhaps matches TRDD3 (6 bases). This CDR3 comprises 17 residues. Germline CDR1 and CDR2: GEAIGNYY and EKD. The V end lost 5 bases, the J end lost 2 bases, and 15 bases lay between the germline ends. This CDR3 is CACGQTGRPWDTRQMFF. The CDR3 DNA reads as TGTGCCTGTGGCCAGACTGGGAGACCCTGGGACACCCGACAGATGTTTTTC.

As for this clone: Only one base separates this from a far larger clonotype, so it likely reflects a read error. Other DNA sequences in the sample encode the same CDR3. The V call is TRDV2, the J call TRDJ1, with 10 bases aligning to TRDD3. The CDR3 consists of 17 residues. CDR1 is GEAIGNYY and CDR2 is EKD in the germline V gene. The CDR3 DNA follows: TGTGCCTGTGACACCGTGCTGGGGGATAAGGGAACCGATAAACTCATATTT. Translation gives CACDTVLGDKGTDKLIF.

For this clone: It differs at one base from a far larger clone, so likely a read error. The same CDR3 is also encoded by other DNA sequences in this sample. The CDR3 protein is CACDTVNGLGDTTSNTDKLIF. CDR3 coding DNA: TGCGCCTGTGACACCGTAAACGGTCTGGGGGATACGACATCTAACACCGATAAACTCATCTTT. The V gene is TRDV2, the J gene TRDJ1, with 12 bases matching TRDD3. There are 21 residues in the CDR3. Germline values: CDR1 GEAIGNYY, CDR2 EKD.

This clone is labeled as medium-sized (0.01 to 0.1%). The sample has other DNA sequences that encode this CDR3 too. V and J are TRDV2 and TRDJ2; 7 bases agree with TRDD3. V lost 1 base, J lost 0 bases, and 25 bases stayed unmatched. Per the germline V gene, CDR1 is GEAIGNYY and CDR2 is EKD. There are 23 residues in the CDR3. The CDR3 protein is CACDTIHGSSFLGDQALTAQLFF. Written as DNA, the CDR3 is TGTGCCTGTGACACAATACACGGTAGCAGTTTTTTGGGGGACCAGGCTTTGACAGCACAACTCTTCTTT.

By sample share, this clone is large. The CDR3 DNA sequence: TGTGCCTGTGACACCGTAGGTACTGGGGGTCCCTACACCGATAAACTCATCTTT. Translation: CACDTVGTGGPYTDKLIF. This sequence joins TRDV2 and TRDJ1, with 8 nucleotides matching TRDD3. The CDR3 is made up of 18 amino acids. Per germline, CDR1 GEAIGNYY and CDR2 EKD. V was clipped by 0 bases and J by 0 bases; unmatched bases: 11.

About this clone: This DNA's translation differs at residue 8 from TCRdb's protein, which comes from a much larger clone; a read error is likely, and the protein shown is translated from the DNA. As DNA, the CDR3 is TGTGCCTGTGACGCCTTACTGGAGGATTCTGGACCATATAAACTCATCTTT. Its protein product is CACDALLEDSGPYKLIF. This chain connects TRDV2 to TRDJ1; tentative D call: TRDD3 (5 bases). The CDR3 spans 17 residues. Trimming left V 3 bases short and J 6 bases short, with 25 bases between. CDR1 GEAIGNYY and CDR2 EKD come from the germline V gene.